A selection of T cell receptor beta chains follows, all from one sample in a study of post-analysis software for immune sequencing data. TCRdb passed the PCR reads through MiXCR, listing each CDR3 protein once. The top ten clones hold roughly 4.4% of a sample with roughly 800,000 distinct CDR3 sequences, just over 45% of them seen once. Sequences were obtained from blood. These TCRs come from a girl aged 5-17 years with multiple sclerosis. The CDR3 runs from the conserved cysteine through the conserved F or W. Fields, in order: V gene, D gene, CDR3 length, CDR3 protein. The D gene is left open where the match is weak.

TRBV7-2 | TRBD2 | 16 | CASSLGTSGSRNTQYF
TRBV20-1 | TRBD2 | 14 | CSARVSGSTDTQYF
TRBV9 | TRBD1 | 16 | CASSVSTGGSGNTIYF
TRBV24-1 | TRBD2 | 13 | CATSVAGQETQYF
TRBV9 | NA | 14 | CASSVGVAYNEQFF
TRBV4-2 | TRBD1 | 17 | CASSQDPGQALSYEQYF
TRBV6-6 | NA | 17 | CASSYTSELWTGNTIYF
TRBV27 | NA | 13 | CASSTGHQETQYF
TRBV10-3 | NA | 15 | CAISESGGHQETQYF
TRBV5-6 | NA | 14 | CASSLRRSNYGYTF
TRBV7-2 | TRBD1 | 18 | CASSLSTGDRGEADTQYF
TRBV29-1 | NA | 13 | CSASQGGNYGYTF
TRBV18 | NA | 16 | CASSPLLGVDSYEQYF
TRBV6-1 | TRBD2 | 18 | CASSRPASGSLLEDTQYF
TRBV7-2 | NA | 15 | CASSRDRYPTDTQYF
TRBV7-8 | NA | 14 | CASSLEGGALGYTF
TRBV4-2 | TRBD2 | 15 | CASSPFEGGPETQYF
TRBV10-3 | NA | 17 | CAISESSPGSSEEIQYF
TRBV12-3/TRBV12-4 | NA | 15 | CASSLGGRRADTQYF
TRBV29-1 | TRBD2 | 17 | CSVVRAGSASGGVEQFF
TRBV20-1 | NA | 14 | CSMAPAGASYEQYF
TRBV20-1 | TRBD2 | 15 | CSAVGLAFSAYEQYF
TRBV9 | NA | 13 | CASSSRPRDTQYF
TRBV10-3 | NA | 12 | CAISDKRDEQFF
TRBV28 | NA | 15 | CASSQSRDGPYEQYF
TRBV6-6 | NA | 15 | CASSYHGTGDYEQYF
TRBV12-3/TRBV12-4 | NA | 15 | CASSLGSTYNSPLHF
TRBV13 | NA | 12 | CASSRPAAEQYF
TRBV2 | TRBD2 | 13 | CATQRESYNEQFF
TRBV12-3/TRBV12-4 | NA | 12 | CASSFGRDGYTF
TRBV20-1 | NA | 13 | CSAEYEATDTQYF
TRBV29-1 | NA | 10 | CSAGDEKLFF
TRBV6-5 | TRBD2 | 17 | CASSYSSLAEDPDTQYF
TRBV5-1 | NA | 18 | CASSSRTFTAESTYGYTF
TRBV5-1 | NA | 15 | CASSLDRAPTDTQYF
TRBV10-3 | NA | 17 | CAISESLRGEGNQPQHF
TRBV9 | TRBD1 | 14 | CASSVGTATNIQYF
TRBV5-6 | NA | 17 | CASSLGVEGSPQETQYF
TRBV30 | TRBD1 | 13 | CAWRVDRLGGYTF
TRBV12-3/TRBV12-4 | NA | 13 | CAGTRDTKETQYF
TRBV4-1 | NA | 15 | CASSQDERITGELFF